The clone carrying this T cell receptor beta chain has just a few counts. What it binds is not known. Using its own MiXCR run on the 5' RACE reads, TCRdb lists one record per CDR3 protein. The profile shows fewer than 450,000 distinct CDR3 sequences, 15% to 20% of them singletons. Germline V gene data show CDR1 as SGHKS and CDR2 as YYEKEE (reference sequence). The V end lost 0 bases, the J end lost 7 bases, and 20 bases lay between the germline ends. The CDR3 totals 16 residues. These data belong to a study of CD8 T cells in ankylosing spondylitis. Findings of the study overall: Seemingly distinctive of ankylosing spondylitis blood was a TCR beta motif formed by eight highly homologous variants.

This chain connects TRBV5-5 to TRBJ2-7, with D perhaps TRBD2 (6 bases). This clonotype originated in a male donor with ankylosing spondylitis. The sample taken for sequencing was blood, either unsorted or a sorted T cell fraction (not recorded which). CDR3 in DNA: TGTGCCAGCAGCTTGGCCCCGGGGGTTAGCGCTGGGGAGCAGTACTTC. Its protein product is CASSLAPGVSAGEQYF. Full variable domain (rest looked up from reference TRBV5-5 and TRBJ2-7): DAGVTQSPTHLIKTRGQQVTLRCSPISGHKSVSWYQQVLGQGPQFIFQYYEKEERGRGNFPDRFSARQFPNYSSELNVNALLLGDSALYLCASSLAPGVSAGEQYFGPGTRLTVT.